This T cell receptor beta chain comes out of a study of blood T cell repertoires in COVID-19. Participants, 18 to 89 years old, spanned fewer than 25 US areas. Each recovered donor of Cohort 3 presented with two negative PCRs, clearance, or symptom resolution. This CDR3 has 14 residues. In germline, CDR1 is MNHEY, CDR2 SMNVEV (reference sequence). Trimming left V 2 bases short and J 7 bases short, with 15 bases between. Some clones are missing from TCRdb's copy, which holds only in-frame ones; the method was immunoSEQ multiplex PCR. Here the sample spans some 460,000 clones, around 90% being singletons.

This clonotype was obtained from a young woman who had recovered from COVID-19. The chain has TRBV27 and TRBJ2-7, with a weak D call TRBD1 (7 bases). Material: PBMCs or T cells enriched from blood (not recorded which). The CDR3 nucleotides read TGTGCCAGCAGTTTAATGGGTCAGGGGGGAGAGCAGTACTTC. Protein product: CASSLMGQGGEQYF.